Presented here are 18 T cell receptor beta chains from one specimen sequenced in a study of shared clonotypes between healthy human individuals. Cells designated naive CD8 were CD45RO-negative and were positively selected for CCR7, with terminally differentiated effector memory CD45RA+ cells excluded. Libraries were prepared by immunoSEQ multiplex PCR; TCRdb keeps only in-frame clonotypes and omits some of them. This table holds 550,000 to 750,000 clones, nearly 97% found once. The specimen sequenced was naive CD8+ T cells sorted from blood. Receptors originate from a woman aged 30 to 39 in good health.

As for this clone: The same CDR3 is also encoded by other DNA sequences in this sample. The chain recombines TRBV28 with TRBJ2-7; D is unclear. The CDR3 has 13 residues. Between the trimmed V and J ends, which lost 2 bases and 2 bases, there was a span of 7 bases. CDR1 and CDR2 (germline): MDHEN, SYDVKM. CDR3 nucleotide sequence: TGTGCCAGCAGTTTAGGGTCCACCTACGAGCAGTACTTC. Protein: CASSLGSTYEQYF.

The CDR3: CASSPTIRDSAPFQFF. DNA for the CDR3: TGTGCCAGCTCACCTACGATCCGGGACTCTGCACCGTTCCAGTTCTTC. The chain recombines TRBV18 with TRBJ2-1, with D possibly TRBD2 on 6 matching bases. CDR1 is KGHSH, CDR2 LQKENI, per germline. The CDR3 runs to 16 residues. Trimming removed 3 bases from V and 13 bases from J, with 25 bases in between.

The chain carries TRBV5-4 and TRBJ1-2; D is perhaps TRBD1 (5 bases). The length of the CDR3 is 14 residues. Germline-derived CDR1 and CDR2 are SGHNT and YYREEE (reference sequence). The V end lost 2 bases, the J end lost 0 bases, and 8 bases lay between the germline ends. The CDR3 DNA reads as TGTGCCAGCAGCTTCGGGGGGTCTAACTATGGCTACACCTTC. It translates to CASSFGGSNYGYTF.

V usage is TRBV28 and J usage is TRBJ2-7; possible D gene TRBD1, 5 bases. Per the germline V gene, CDR1 is MDHEN and CDR2 is SYDVKM. Between the trimmed V and J ends, which lost 6 bases and 0 bases, there was a span of 18 bases. The CDR3 loop spans 16 amino acids. The CDR3 nucleotides are TGTGCCAGCAGCCCGACAGAGCCTACCCACTCCTACGAGCAGTACTTC. Translated: CASSPTEPTHSYEQYF.

The chain joins TRBV6-5 to TRBJ2-2, with TRBD1 matching 10 bases. CDR1 is MNHEY, CDR2 SVGAGI, per germline. V lost 4 bases and J lost 3; bases outside the gene matches: 5. The CDR3 runs 16 residues. The DNA for the CDR3 is TGTGCCAGCAGTTTAATGGGACAGGGGTACACCGGGGAGCTGTTTTTT. Translating gives CASSLMGQGYTGELFF.

Worth noting for this clone: Other DNA sequences from this sample encode an identical CDR3 as well. This chain joins TRBV4-1 and TRBJ2-7, with D hard to call. Deletions cut 5 bases from V and 5 bases from J, with 10 bases between. Germline V gene data show CDR1 as MGHRA and CDR2 as YSYEKL. This CDR3 contains 12 residues. CDR3 amino acids: CASSGVGDEQYF. DNA for the CDR3: TGCGCCAGCAGCGGCGTGGGCGACGAGCAGTACTTC.

This chain uses TRBV27 with TRBJ2-7; D might be TRBD2 (7 bases). Germline lookup yields CDR1 MNHEY and CDR2 SMNVEV (reference sequence). The CDR3 extends over 17 amino acids. Trimming took off 3 bases at V and 2 bases at J, with 20 bases between the two ends. The CDR3 sequence: CASSFPRTGRGTYEQYF. In nucleotides, the CDR3 is TGTGCCAGCAGTTTTCCCCGCACAGGGAGGGGGACCTACGAGCAGTACTTC.

The chain is built from TRBV27 and TRBJ2-7; 9 nucleotides align to TRBD2. The ends lost 8 bases at V and 4 bases at J; junction bases unmatched: 9. Germline-derived CDR1 and CDR2 are MNHEY and SMNVEV (reference sequence). This CDR3 is 14 amino acids long. As DNA, the CDR3 is TGTGCCAGCCGTATCGGGACTAGCCTATACGAGCAGTACTTC. Translation: CASRIGTSLYEQYF.

The gene calls are TRBV28 and TRBJ2-1, with TRBD2 matching over 9 bases. The CDR3 loop spans 16 amino acids. The junction had 5 bases not matched to a gene; V was cut back by 5 bases and J by 0 bases. Per germline, CDR1 MDHEN and CDR2 SYDVKM. CDR3: CASSKREVPSYNEQFF. CDR3 DNA sequence: TGTGCCAGCAGTAAGCGGGAGGTCCCCTCCTACAATGAGCAGTTCTTC.

The gene calls are TRBV25-1 and TRBJ1-1; D unresolved. V was trimmed by 8 bases and J by 7 bases, leaving 8 bases between them. The germline V gene has CDR1 MGHDK and CDR2 SYGVNS. This CDR3 region has 10 residues. CDR3 in DNA: TGTGCCAGCGCCGGGATTGAAGCTTTCTTT. It yields the protein CASAGIEAFF.

The genes are TRBV13 and TRBJ2-5; D is unresolved. Between the trimmed V and J ends, which lost 5 bases and 0 bases, there was a span of 7 bases. Germline values: CDR1 PRHDT, CDR2 FYEKMQ (reference sequence). There are 13 residues in the CDR3. CDR3 bases: TGTGCCAGCAGCCCCGGACACCAAGAGACCCAGTACTTC. It encodes CASSPGHQETQYF.

The CDR3 loop is CASSVTSGSSNTQYF. The CDR3 DNA is TGTGCCAGCAGCGTGACTAGCGGGAGTTCGAATACGCAGTATTTT. V and J are TRBV5-8 and TRBJ2-3, with 12 positions matching TRBD2. In germline, CDR1 is SGHTS, CDR2 YDEGEE. The V gene end was trimmed by 4 bases and the J gene end by 7 bases; junction bases not matched to a gene: 7. The CDR3 runs 15 residues.

This rearrangement joins TRBV28 to TRBJ1-5; no definite D call. The CDR3 runs 13 residues. CDR1 is MDHEN and CDR2 is SYDVKM in the germline V gene. V dropped 4 bases and J dropped 4 bases, with 8 bases sitting between them. CDR3 DNA sequence: TGTGCCAGCAGTTCAGGTCGTAATCAGCCCCAGCATTTT. Residues: CASSSGRNQPQHF.

This clone showed up just a few times. The chain uses TRBV7-9 and TRBJ2-7; D uncertain. Deletions cut 5 bases from V and 7 bases from J, with 9 bases between. CDR1 and CDR2 (germline): SEHNR, FQNEAQ (reference sequence). This CDR3 is 11 amino acids long. CDR3 region: CASSLRDEQYF. As DNA, the CDR3 is TGTGCCAGCAGCCTTCGAGATGAGCAGTACTTC.

This clone showed up just once. As DNA, the CDR3 is TGTGCCAGCAGAGGCGGGGGGGCAGGGTGGACTGAAGCTTTCTTT. This codes for CASRGGGAGWTEAFF. The chain employs TRBV2 and TRBJ1-1, with D tentatively TRBD1 (6 bases). V was clipped by 6 bases and J by 5 bases, with 19 bases between them. Germline V CDR1 and CDR2: SNHLY, FYNNEI. The CDR3 sequence is 15 residues long.

V usage is TRBV27 and J usage is TRBJ2-1; TRBD1 matches 8 bases. The junction had 8 bases not matched to a gene; V was cut back by 5 bases and J by 5 bases. Germline CDR1 reads MNHEY; CDR2 reads SMNVEV (reference sequence). The CDR3 totals 15 residues. The DNA for the CDR3 is TGTGCCAGCAGTAACGTGGGGACAGGCGACAATGAGCAGTTCTTC. Its translation: CASSNVGTGDNEQFF.

The chain has TRBV7-9 and TRBJ1-4; no clear D. The germline V and J ends were trimmed by 6 bases and 7 bases, with 18 bases remaining between them. The CDR3 has 15 residues. CDR1 and CDR2 (germline): SEHNR, FQNEAQ (reference sequence). CDR3 region: CASSRTDPYIEKLFF. In nucleotides, the CDR3 is TGTGCCAGCAGTCGCACGGACCCTTACATTGAAAAACTGTTTTTT.

The chain carries TRBV5-1 and TRBJ1-1; a possible D gene is TRBD1 (5 bases). The CDR3 spans 16 residues. Germline assignment: CDR1 SGHRS and CDR2 YFSETQ. V was clipped by 0 bases and J by 4 bases, with 16 bases between them. CDR3 protein: CASSLANQGFGTEAFF. The DNA of the CDR3 is TGCGCCAGCAGCTTGGCCAATCAGGGTTTCGGCACTGAAGCTTTCTTT.